This T cell receptor beta chain comes out of a study of blood T cell repertoires in COVID-19. Study overall: Collection of acute and convalescent COVID-19 samples took place in the United States, Italy and Spain.

Germline CDR1 is SGHRS and CDR2 is YFSETQ. The CDR3 spans 13 residues. The trim removed 2 bases at V and 6 bases at J, leaving 4 bases unmatched. TCRdb keeps only in-frame clones here, not all; method: immunoSEQ multiplex PCR. The data contain some 74,000 clones, roughly 85% of them singletons. The specimen was peripheral blood. The source is a woman at least 80 years old with acute or convalescent COVID-19. The chain employs TRBV5-1 and TRBJ1-1; 7 positions match TRBD1. In nucleotides, the CDR3 is TGCGCCAGCAGCTTTTGGACAGGCCCTGAAGCTTTCTTT. Translated, it gives CASSFWTGPEAFF.